The 24 T cell receptor beta chains below all came from one sample that was sequenced in a study of blood T cell repertoires in COVID-19. Libraries were prepared by immunoSEQ multiplex PCR; TCRdb keeps only in-frame clonotypes and omits some of them. Altogether some 170,000 clones are present, more than 75% being singletons, with the ten largest covering over 7.5%. Sequenced input: peripheral blood. The source of these receptors is a woman aged 70-85 years with acute or convalescent COVID-19.

This clone showed up just a few times. The chain links TRBV28 to TRBJ1-2; 8 nucleotides line up with TRBD1. The CDR3 extends over 15 amino acids. V lost 3 bases, J lost 7 bases, and 10 bases stayed unmatched. The V gene's germline CDR1 is MDHEN and CDR2 SYDVKM. Written as DNA, the CDR3 is TGTGCCAGCAGTTTTCATGGCAGGGGGCTTGGTGGCTACACCTTC. This encodes CASSFHGRGLGGYTF.

The sample holds one count of this clone. The chain carries TRBV15 and TRBJ2-7; maybe TRBD1 (5 bases). Trimming shortened V by 6 bases and J by 5 bases, and 14 bases separated the two germline ends. The CDR3 is 13 residues long. From germline, CDR1 is LNHNV and CDR2 YYDKDF (reference sequence). Written as DNA, the CDR3 is TGTGCCACCAGGCTAGACAGTAACCACGAGCAGTACTTC. It encodes CATRLDSNHEQYF.

This rearrangement joins TRBV19 to TRBJ1-4; no clear D gene. CDR1 LNHDA and CDR2 SQIVND come from the germline V gene (reference sequence). The CDR3 has 14 amino acids. The V end lost 4 bases, the J end lost 5 bases, and 11 bases lay between the germline ends. DNA for the CDR3: TGTGCCAGTAGTACGACGGGTGGAAATGAAAAACTGTTTTTT. This translates into CASSTTGGNEKLFF.

The V and J genes are TRBV18 and TRBJ2-7; perhaps TRBD1 as D (6 bases). V was cut by 3 bases and J by 2 bases, with 11 bases left in between. The CDR3 contains 14 residues. Germline-derived CDR1 and CDR2 are KGHSH and LQKENI. The chain's CDR3 is CASSPGDTAYEQYF. In DNA form, the CDR3 reads TGTGCCAGCTCACCGGGGGACACAGCCTACGAGCAGTACTTC.

The gene calls are TRBV7-9 and TRBJ2-5, with D unresolved. V was pared by 3 bases and J by 1 base, with 6 bases between. Germline lookup yields CDR1 SEHNR and CDR2 FQNEAQ (reference sequence). This CDR3 region has 13 residues. Here the CDR3 reads CASSFSVQETQYF. The CDR3 DNA is TGTGCCAGCAGCTTCAGCGTCCAAGAGACCCAGTACTTC.

CDR3 in amino acids: CASSLWTGTEAFF. The CDR3 bases are TGTGCCAGCAGCTTATGGACAGGGACTGAAGCTTTCTTT. The rearrangement uses TRBV7-3 and TRBJ1-1; 8 bases are a match to TRBD1. Germline CDR1 is SGHTA and CDR2 is FQGTGA. This CDR3 comprises 13 residues. With 2 bases clipped from V and 5 bases from J, the junction kept 1 base outside the gene matches. The whole variable domain, remainder taken from reference TRBV7-3 and TRBJ1-1, is GAGVSQTPSNKVTEKGKYVELRCDPISGHTALYWYRQSLGQGPEFLIYFQGTGAADDSGLPNDRFFAVRPEGSVSTLKIQRTERGDSAVYLCASSLWTGTEAFFGQGTRLTVV.

The CDR3 nucleotides read TGCGCCAGCAGCTTGGAACAGGGATATACGCAGTATTTT. Translating gives CASSLEQGYTQYF. The genes are TRBV5-1 and TRBJ2-3; D might be TRBD1 (6 bases). The germline gives CDR1 SGHRS, CDR2 YFSETQ. The V and J ends lost 0 bases and 7 bases respectively, with 9 bases between them. The CDR3 loop spans 13 amino acids. Based on the CDR3 plus reference TRBV5-1 and TRBJ2-3, the full variable domain is KAGVTQTPRYLIKTRGQQVTLSCSPISGHRSVSWYQQTPGQGLQFLFEYFSETQRNKGNFPGRFSGRQFSNSRSEMNVSTLELGDSALYLCASSLEQGYTQYFGPGTRLTVL.

The count of this clone is one. This chain joins TRBV7-9 and TRBJ2-7, with TRBD1 as a possible D gene (6 bases). V was shortened by 5 bases and J by 7 bases, with 12 bases between the two germline ends. Looked up from germline, CDR1 is SEHNR and CDR2 is FQNEAQ (reference sequence). The CDR3 runs 12 residues. Written as DNA, the CDR3 is TGTGCCAGCAGCAAACCCAGGGGAGAGCAGTACTTC. Amino acids: CASSKPRGEQYF.

The chain carries TRBV28 and TRBJ2-3; 9 bases are a match to TRBD1. The trim removed 5 bases at V and 4 bases at J, leaving 7 bases unmatched. CDR1 is MDHEN, CDR2 SYDVKM, per germline. There are 15 residues in the CDR3. CDR3 protein: CASSVDRGSADTQYF. The CDR3 DNA reads as TGTGCCAGCAGTGTGGACAGGGGCTCTGCAGATACGCAGTATTTT.

V gene TRBV6-5 combines with J gene TRBJ1-3; 8 bases are shared with TRBD1. Looked up from germline, CDR1 is MNHEY and CDR2 is SVGAGI. This CDR3 comprises 16 residues. J lost 3 bases, V lost 3 bases, and 7 bases had no gene match. For the CDR3, the DNA is TGTGCCAGCAGTTATTCCCAGGGGGCAGATGGAAACACCATATATTTT. Protein sequence: CASSYSQGADGNTIYF.

This clone was seen once. This chain links TRBV4-3 with TRBJ1-2; weak D call: TRBD1 (6 bases). This CDR3 has 14 amino acids. Deletions cut 1 base from V and 4 bases from J, with 10 bases between. Germline V lookup: CDR1 LGHNA, CDR2 YSLEER. CDR3 region: CASSQVEGGYGYTF. CDR3 in DNA: TGCGCCAGCAGCCAAGTCGAAGGGGGCTATGGCTACACCTTC.

The rearrangement links TRBV7-9 to TRBJ1-1, with 8 bases fitting TRBD1. This CDR3 region has 15 residues. In germline, CDR1 is SEHNR, CDR2 FQNEAQ (reference sequence). V lost 5 bases to trimming and J lost 1 base; unmatched junction nucleotides: 6. CDR3 protein: CASSLPGTGNTEAFF. The CDR3 DNA reads as TGTGCCAGCAGCCTTCCCGGGACAGGGAACACTGAAGCTTTCTTT.

The chain recombines TRBV3-1 (or the pseudogene TRBV3-2) with TRBJ2-2; maybe TRBD1 (6 bases). Trimming took 4 bases from V and 3 from J, leaving 15 bases between them. From germline, CDR1 is LGHDT and CDR2 YNNKEL (reference sequence). The CDR3 is 16 amino acids. The CDR3 loop reads CASSLRQVGDTGELFF. In DNA, the CDR3 is TGTGCCAGCAGCCTACGACAGGTGGGCGACACCGGGGAGCTGTTTTTT.

The chain combines TRBV29-1 with TRBJ1-1; D is possibly TRBD1 (5 bases). This CDR3 is 10 amino acids long. Germline CDR1 SQVTM, CDR2 ANQGSEA. Deletions cut 7 bases from V and 4 bases from J, with 7 bases between. CDR3 coding DNA: TGCAGCGCCGGGGGCACTGAAGCTTTCTTT. Protein sequence: CSAGGTEAFF.

The rearrangement joins TRBV30 to TRBJ1-6; possibly TRBD1 for D (5 bases). This CDR3 spans 13 amino acids. CDR1 and CDR2 (germline): GTSNPN, SVGIG (reference sequence). Trimming removed 4 bases at V and 7 bases at J, with 11 bases between. CDR3 residues: CAWKGTSNSPLHF. For the CDR3, the DNA is TGTGCCTGGAAAGGGACTTCCAATTCACCCCTCCACTTT.

CDR3: CATSDDLTILNTGELFF. The CDR3 region has the DNA TGTGCCACCAGTGATGACCTGACTATCTTGAACACCGGGGAGCTGTTTTTT. The chain has TRBV24-1 and TRBJ2-2; D perhaps matches TRBD2 (5 bases). Germline loops: CDR1 KGHDR, CDR2 SFDVKD. V was shortened by 3 bases and J by 1 base, with 14 bases between the two germline ends. The CDR3 has 17 amino acids.

This CDR3 is CASSQVIRGTEAFF. The CDR3 DNA follows: TGCGCCAGCAGCCAAGTTATTAGAGGCACTGAAGCTTTCTTT. The chain carries TRBV4-3 and TRBJ1-1; no clear D gene. Germline values: CDR1 LGHNA, CDR2 YSLEER. This CDR3 comprises 14 residues. Trimming stripped 1 base from V and 4 bases from J, with 10 bases between.

V gene TRBV7-9 combines with J gene TRBJ2-5; D is perhaps TRBD1 (6 bases). The CDR3 spans 13 residues. In germline, CDR1 is SEHNR, CDR2 FQNEAQ (reference sequence). Trimming left V 5 bases short and J 4 bases short, with 11 bases between. For the CDR3, the DNA is TGTGCCAGCAGCCCTAAAGGGGGAGAGACCCAGTACTTC. As protein: CASSPKGGETQYF.

This clone occurred once. The chain uses TRBV29-1 and TRBJ2-2; a weak D match, TRBD2 (5 bases). Trimming shortened V by 6 bases and J by 5 bases, and 19 bases separated the two germline ends. CDR1 is SQVTM, CDR2 ANQGSEA, per germline. The CDR3 runs to 15 residues. CDR3: CSVGEAGLITGELFF. The DNA for the CDR3 is TGCAGCGTGGGAGAGGCAGGTCTTATTACCGGGGAGCTGTTTTTT.

This chain uses TRBV4-2 with TRBJ2-1; TRBD2 matches 8 bases. V was clipped by 0 bases and J by 8 bases; unmatched bases: 12. CDR1 is LGHNA, CDR2 YNFKEQ, per germline. The CDR3 covers 17 residues. CDR3 bases: TGTGCCAGCAGCCAAGATTCCGGGGGGGCAATGGCTTATGAGCAGTTCTTC. It is translated as CASSQDSGGAMAYEQFF.

The chain is built from TRBV28 and TRBJ2-2; D remains ambiguous. Between the trimmed V and J ends, which lost 2 bases and 3 bases, there was a span of 16 bases. The germline gives CDR1 MDHEN, CDR2 SYDVKM. The CDR3 runs to 17 residues. This CDR3 is CASSLVTVVTDTGELFF. The CDR3 DNA reads TGTGCCAGCAGTTTAGTTACTGTCGTTACAGACACCGGGGAGCTGTTTTTT.

This clone occurred a few times. Other DNA sequences in this sample translate to the same CDR3. The chain is built from TRBV10-3 and TRBJ1-5; 8 bases fit TRBD1. Germline V gives CDR1 ENHRY, CDR2 SYGVKD. V was pared by 6 bases and J by 0 bases, with 7 bases of the junction left unmatched. The CDR3 extends over 16 amino acids. The CDR3 is CAISESGTGSNQPQHF. For the CDR3, the DNA is TGTGCCATCAGCGAATCCGGGACAGGTAGCAATCAGCCCCAGCATTTT.

This chain connects TRBV7-2 to TRBJ2-6; the D gene is possibly TRBD1 (5 bases). Germline V lookup: CDR1 SGHTA, CDR2 FQGNSA. The CDR3 covers 15 residues. V lost 3 bases and J lost 0, with 6 bases in between. The CDR3: CASSFRDSGANVLTF. CDR3 bases: TGTGCCAGCAGCTTCAGGGACTCTGGGGCCAACGTCCTGACTTTC.

This clone has a count of ten or more. This chain links TRBV5-4 with TRBJ2-1, with 7 bases aligning to TRBD1. The germline CDR1 and CDR2 sequences are SGHNT and YYREEE (reference sequence). The CDR3 length is 12 residues. V trimming: 5 bases; J trimming: 15 bases; junction bases outside the gene matches: 11. CDR3 in DNA: TGTGCCAGCAGTCAAACAGGGGTTGGTTTGTTCTTC. Translating gives CASSQTGVGLFF.